The clone carrying this T cell receptor (beta chain) was picked up one time. Its target is unknown. The record originates from a study of shared clonotypes between healthy human individuals. Study-level points and caveats: Genetic and exposure-history diversity was limited by the few donors.

Samples underwent the assay at deep level. Assay used: immunoSEQ multiplex PCR; TCRdb lists only in-frame clones, some missing. The sample includes millions of clones, more than 90% of them seen just once. Per the germline V gene, CDR1 is SEHNR and CDR2 is FQNEAQ (reference sequence). The CDR3 runs to 10 residues. This receptor was taken from a man between 18 and 35 years old in good health. V is TRBV7-9 and J is TRBJ1-1; no clear D gene. The sample comprised naive CD4+ T cells sorted from blood. Noted subset: CD45RA+ positively selected. For the CDR3, the DNA is TGTGCTCCGACGGGAGGAGAAGCTTTCTTT. Its protein product is CAPTGGEAFF. The whole variable domain, filled in from reference TRBV7-9 and TRBJ1-1, reads DTGVSQNPRHKITKRGQNVTFRCDPISEHNRLYWYRQTLGQGPEFLTYFQNEAQLEKSRLLSDRFSAERPKGSFSTLEIQRTEQGDSAMYLCAPTGGEAFFGQGTRLTVV.